This T cell receptor beta chain originates from a study of cytomegalovirus exposure and HLA in healthy donors. The study, taken as a whole, reports: V- and J-gene trimming of TCR beta was linked (in a later analysis) to a missense DCLRE1C variant. Some V segments, TRBV6-2 and TRBV6-3 among them, were indistinguishable and were therefore excluded. Reportedly, fewer N-insertions than the approximately 690-donor mean appeared in an Asian-associated ancestry cluster in a later analysis.

The CDR3 has 18 residues. Germline values: CDR1 SGHTA, CDR2 FQGTGA. Trimming took 5 bases from V and 5 from J, leaving 24 bases between them. This clone turned up a few times. Its antigen is as yet unknown. In the PCR, 60 Vbeta and 13 Jbeta primers were used. Using immunoSEQ multiplex PCR, the repertoire was profiled, and TCRdb retains in-frame clones only, with some absent. The table has 150,000 to 180,000 clones, around 74% seen once. The sample comprised PBMCs. The chain carries TRBV7-3 and TRBJ2-2, with D possibly being TRBD2 (7 bases). This clonotype was obtained from a young man in good health and CMV-seronegative. CDR3 loop: CASSTAATGGRGTGELFF. CDR3 nucleotide sequence: TGTGCCAGCAGCACCGCCGCGACCGGGGGGAGGGGGACCGGGGAGCTGTTTTTT.